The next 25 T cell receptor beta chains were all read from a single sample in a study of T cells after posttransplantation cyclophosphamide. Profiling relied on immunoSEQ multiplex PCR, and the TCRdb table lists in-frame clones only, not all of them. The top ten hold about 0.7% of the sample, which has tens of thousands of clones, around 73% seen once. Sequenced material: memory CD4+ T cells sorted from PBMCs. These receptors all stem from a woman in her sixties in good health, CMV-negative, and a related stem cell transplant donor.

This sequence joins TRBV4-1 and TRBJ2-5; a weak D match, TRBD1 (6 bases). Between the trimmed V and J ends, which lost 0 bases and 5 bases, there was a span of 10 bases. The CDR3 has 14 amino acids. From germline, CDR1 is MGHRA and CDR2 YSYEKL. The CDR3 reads CASSQDRGRETQYF. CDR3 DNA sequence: TGCGCCAGCAGCCAAGACAGGGGAAGGGAGACCCAGTACTTC.

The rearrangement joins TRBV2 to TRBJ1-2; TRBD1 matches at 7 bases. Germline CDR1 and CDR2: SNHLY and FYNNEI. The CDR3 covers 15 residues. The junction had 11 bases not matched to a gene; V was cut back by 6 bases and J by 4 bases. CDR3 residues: CASRDDLTGSYGYTF. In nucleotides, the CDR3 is TGTGCCAGCAGAGATGACCTGACAGGGAGCTATGGCTACACCTTC. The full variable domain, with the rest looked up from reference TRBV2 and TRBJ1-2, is EPEVTQTPSHQVTQMGQEVILRCVPISNHLYFYWYRQILGQKVEFLVSFYNNEISEKSEIFDDQFSVERPDGSNFTLKIRSTKLEDSAMYFCASRDDLTGSYGYTFGSGTRLTVV.

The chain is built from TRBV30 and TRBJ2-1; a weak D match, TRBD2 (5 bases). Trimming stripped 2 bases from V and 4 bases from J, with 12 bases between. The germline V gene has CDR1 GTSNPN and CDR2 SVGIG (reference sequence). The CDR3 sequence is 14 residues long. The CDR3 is CAWSTPGLYNEQFF. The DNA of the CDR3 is TGTGCCTGGAGTACCCCCGGACTTTACAATGAGCAGTTCTTC.

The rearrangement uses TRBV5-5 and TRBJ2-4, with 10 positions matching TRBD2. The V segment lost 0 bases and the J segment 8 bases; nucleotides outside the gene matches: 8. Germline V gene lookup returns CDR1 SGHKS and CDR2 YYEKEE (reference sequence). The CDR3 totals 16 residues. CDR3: CASSLEAGGRGYIQYF. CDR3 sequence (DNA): TGTGCCAGCAGCTTGGAAGCGGGGGGGCGAGGATACATTCAGTACTTC.

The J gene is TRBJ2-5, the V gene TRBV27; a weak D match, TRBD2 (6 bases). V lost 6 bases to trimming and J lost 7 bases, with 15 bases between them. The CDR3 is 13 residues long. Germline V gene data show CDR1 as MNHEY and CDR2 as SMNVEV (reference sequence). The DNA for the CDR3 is TGTGCCAGCAGCCGACTAGGGCCGGGGACCCAGTACTTC. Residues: CASSRLGPGTQYF.

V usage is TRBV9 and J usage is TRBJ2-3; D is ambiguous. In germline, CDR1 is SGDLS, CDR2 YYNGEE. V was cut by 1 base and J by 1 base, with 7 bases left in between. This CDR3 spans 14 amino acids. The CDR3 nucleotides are TGTGCCAGCAGCGTACTGAGGCGCACAGATACGCAGTATTTT. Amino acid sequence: CASSVLRRTDTQYF.

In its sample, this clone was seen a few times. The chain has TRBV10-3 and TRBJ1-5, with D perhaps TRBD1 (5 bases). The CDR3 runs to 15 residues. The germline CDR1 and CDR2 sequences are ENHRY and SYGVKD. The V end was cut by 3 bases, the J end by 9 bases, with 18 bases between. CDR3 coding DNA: TGTGCCATCAGTGAACACCCGGATACAGGTGGGCCCCAGCATTTT. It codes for CAISEHPDTGGPQHF.

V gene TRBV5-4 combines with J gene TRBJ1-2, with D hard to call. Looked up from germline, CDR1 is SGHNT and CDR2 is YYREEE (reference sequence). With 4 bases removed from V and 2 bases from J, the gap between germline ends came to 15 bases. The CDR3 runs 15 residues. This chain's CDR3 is CASSRAVTGNYGYTF. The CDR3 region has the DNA TGTGCCAGCAGCCGAGCGGTGACCGGGAACTATGGCTACACCTTC.

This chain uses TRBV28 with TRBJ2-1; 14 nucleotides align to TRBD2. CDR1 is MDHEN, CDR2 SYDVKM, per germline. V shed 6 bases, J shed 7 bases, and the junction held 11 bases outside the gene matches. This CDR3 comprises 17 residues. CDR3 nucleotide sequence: TGTGCCAGCAGCACGGAGGGACTAGCGGGAGTAAGGAATGAGCAGTTCTTC. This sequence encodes CASSTEGLAGVRNEQFF.

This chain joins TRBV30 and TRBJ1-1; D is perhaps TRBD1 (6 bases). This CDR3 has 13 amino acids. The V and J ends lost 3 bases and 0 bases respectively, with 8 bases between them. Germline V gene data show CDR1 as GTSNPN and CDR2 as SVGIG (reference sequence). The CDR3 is CAWRWTVNTEAFF. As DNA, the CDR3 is TGTGCCTGGAGATGGACAGTGAACACTGAAGCTTTCTTT.

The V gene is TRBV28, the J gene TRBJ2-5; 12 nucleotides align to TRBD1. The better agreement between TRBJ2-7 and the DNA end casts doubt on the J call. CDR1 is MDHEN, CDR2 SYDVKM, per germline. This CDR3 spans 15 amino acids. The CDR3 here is CASSITGQGASEQYF. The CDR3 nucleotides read TGTGCCAGCAGTATAACGGGACAGGGGGCGAGCGAGCAGTACTTC.

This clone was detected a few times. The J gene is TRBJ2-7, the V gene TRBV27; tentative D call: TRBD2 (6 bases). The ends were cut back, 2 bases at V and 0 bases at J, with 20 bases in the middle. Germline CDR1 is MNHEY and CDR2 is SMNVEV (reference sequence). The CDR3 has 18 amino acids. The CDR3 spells CASSLGGFGAGSSYEQYF. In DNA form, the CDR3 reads TGTGCCAGCAGTTTAGGAGGCTTCGGTGCGGGGAGCTCCTACGAGCAGTACTTC.

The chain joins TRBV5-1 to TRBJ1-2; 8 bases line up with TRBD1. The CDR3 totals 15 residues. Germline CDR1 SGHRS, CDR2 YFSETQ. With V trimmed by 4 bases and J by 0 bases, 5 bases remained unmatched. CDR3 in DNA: TGCGCCAGCAGCGGCGACAGGGGCGCTAACTATGGCTACACCTTC. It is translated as CASSGDRGANYGYTF.

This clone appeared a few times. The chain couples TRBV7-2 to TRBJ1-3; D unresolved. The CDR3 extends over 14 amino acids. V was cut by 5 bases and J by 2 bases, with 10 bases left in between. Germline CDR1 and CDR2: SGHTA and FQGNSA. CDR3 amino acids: CASSEEGAGNTIYF. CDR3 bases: TGTGCCAGCAGCGAAGAGGGTGCTGGAAACACCATATATTTT.

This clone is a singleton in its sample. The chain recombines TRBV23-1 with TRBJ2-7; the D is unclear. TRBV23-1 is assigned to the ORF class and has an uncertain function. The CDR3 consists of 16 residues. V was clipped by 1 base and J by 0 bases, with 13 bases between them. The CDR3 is CASSQFMAPSSYEQYF. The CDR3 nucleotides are TGCGCCAGCAGTCAATTCATGGCACCAAGCTCCTACGAGCAGTACTTC.

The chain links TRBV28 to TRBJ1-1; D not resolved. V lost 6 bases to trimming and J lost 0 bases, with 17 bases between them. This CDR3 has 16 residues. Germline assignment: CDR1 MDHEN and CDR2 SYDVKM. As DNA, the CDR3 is TGTGCCAGCAGCACCCGCCCATGGCGGCTGAACACTGAAGCTTTCTTT. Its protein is CASSTRPWRLNTEAFF.

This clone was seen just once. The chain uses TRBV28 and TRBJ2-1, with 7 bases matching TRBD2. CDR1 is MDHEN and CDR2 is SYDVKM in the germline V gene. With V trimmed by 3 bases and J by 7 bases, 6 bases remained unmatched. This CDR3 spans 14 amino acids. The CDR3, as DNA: TGTGCCAGCAGTTTGGGACTAAGTAGGAATGAGCAGTTCTTC. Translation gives CASSLGLSRNEQFF.

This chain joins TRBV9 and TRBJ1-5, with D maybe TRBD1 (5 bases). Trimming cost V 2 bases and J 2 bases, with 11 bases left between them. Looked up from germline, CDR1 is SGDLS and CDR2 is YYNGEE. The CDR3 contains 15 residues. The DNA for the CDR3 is TGTGCCAGCAGCGTGGGGGGGGTAGGCAATCAGCCCCAGCATTTT. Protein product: CASSVGGVGNQPQHF.

CDR3 bases: TGTGCCAGCTCACCATCGCCGGGACAGGGGGCCTCTGAAGCTTTCTTT. It translates to CASSPSPGQGASEAFF. The chain employs TRBV18 and TRBJ1-1, with 12 bases identical to TRBD1. V was pared by 2 bases and J by 6 bases, with 7 bases of the junction left unmatched. Germline V gene lookup returns CDR1 KGHSH and CDR2 LQKENI. The CDR3 totals 16 residues.

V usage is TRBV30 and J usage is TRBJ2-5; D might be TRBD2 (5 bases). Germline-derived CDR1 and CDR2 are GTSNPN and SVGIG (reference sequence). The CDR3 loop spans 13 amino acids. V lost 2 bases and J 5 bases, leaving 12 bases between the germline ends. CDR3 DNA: TGTGCCTGGAGTCGTGGGGAGCGGGAGACCCAGTACTTC. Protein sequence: CAWSRGERETQYF. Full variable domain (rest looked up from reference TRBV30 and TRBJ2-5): SQTIHQWPATLVQPVGSPLSLECTVEGTSNPNLYWYRQAAGRGLQLLFYSVGIGQISSEVPQNLSASRPQDRQFILSSKKLLLSDSGFYLCAWSRGERETQYFGPGTRLLVL.

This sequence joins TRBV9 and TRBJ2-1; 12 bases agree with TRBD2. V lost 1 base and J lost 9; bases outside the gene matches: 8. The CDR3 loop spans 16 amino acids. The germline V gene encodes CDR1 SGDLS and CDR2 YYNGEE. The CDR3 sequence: CASSVTASGRAIEQFF. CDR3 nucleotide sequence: TGTGCCAGCAGCGTAACGGCTAGCGGGAGGGCCATTGAGCAGTTCTTC.

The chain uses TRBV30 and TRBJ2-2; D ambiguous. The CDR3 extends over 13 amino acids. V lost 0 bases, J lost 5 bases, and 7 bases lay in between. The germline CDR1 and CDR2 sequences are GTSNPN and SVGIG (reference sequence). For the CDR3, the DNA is TGTGCCTGGAGTGTACGCGCGACCGGGGAGCTGTTTTTT. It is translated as CAWSVRATGELFF. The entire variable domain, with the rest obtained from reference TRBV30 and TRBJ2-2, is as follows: SQTIHQWPATLVQPVGSPLSLECTVEGTSNPNLYWYRQAAGRGLQLLFYSVGIGQISSEVPQNLSASRPQDRQFILSSKKLLLSDSGFYLCAWSVRATGELFFGEGSRLTVL.

The CDR3 nucleotides read TGTGCCAGCAGCTCATCAGGGGCCGGTGAAAAACTGTTTTTT. Its protein is CASSSSGAGEKLFF. This chain connects TRBV5-4 to TRBJ1-4, with D perhaps matching TRBD1 (6 bases). CDR1 is SGHNT and CDR2 is YYREEE in the germline V gene (reference sequence). With 3 bases removed from V and 7 bases from J, the gap between germline ends came to 13 bases. CDR3 size: 14 residues.

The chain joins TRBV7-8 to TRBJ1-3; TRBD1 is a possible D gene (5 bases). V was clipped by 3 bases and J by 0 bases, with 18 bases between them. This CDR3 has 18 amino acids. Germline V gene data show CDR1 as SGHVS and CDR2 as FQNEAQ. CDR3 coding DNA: TGTGCCAGCAGCTTGGCCCCGGGGGAGGGTCACTCTGGAAACACCATATATTTT. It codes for CASSLAPGEGHSGNTIYF.

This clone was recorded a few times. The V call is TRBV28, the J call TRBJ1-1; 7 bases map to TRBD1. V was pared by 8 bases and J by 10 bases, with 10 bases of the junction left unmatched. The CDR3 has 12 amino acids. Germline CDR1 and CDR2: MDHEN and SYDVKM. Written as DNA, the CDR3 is TGTGCCAGCTCGCCGGGACAGCTGGGAGCTTTCTTT. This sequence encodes CASSPGQLGAFF.